This T cell receptor (beta chain) derives from a study of cytomegalovirus exposure and HLA in healthy donors. Study-level findings and limits: Later analysis identified around 15,000 TCR beta sequences associated with HLA alleles, using a false discovery rate threshold of 0.05.

With regard to this clone: The antigen is not known.

The primer mix had 60 Vbeta and 13 Jbeta primers. Some clones are missing from TCRdb's copy, which holds only in-frame ones; the method was immunoSEQ multiplex PCR. The sample yields some 110,000 clones, roughly four fifths seen once. V lost 0 bases, J lost 10 bases, and 6 bases stayed unmatched. The germline V gene has CDR1 LGHNA and CDR2 YNFKEQ. This CDR3 has 14 amino acids. Sequencing used PBMCs. The chain joins TRBV4-2 to TRBJ2-1; 7 nucleotides match TRBD2. The origin of this receptor is a middle-aged man in good health and CMV-seronegative. The DNA for the CDR3 is TGTGCCAGCAGCCAAGATAGCCTGGGGGGGGAGCAGTTCTTC. It is translated as CASSQDSLGGEQFF.